Below are 31 T cell receptor beta chains sequenced from a single sample in a study of T cell repertoires in ileal Crohn's disease. Repertoires were generated with immunoSEQ multiplex PCR, while TCRdb's copy carries only in-frame clones and drops some. The sample consists of some 14,000 clones, approximately 80% of them appearing once. Documented time point: inflamed ileum from the surgical specimen. Sample: ileal tissue. Receptor source: an adult with Crohn's disease.

The table lists this clone with a few counts. This chain connects TRBV6-1 to TRBJ2-2; D is perhaps TRBD1 (5 bases). The V gene's germline CDR1 is MNHNS and CDR2 SASEGT. The CDR3 is made up of 15 amino acids. Trimming took off 4 bases at V and 9 bases at J, with 18 bases between the two ends. As DNA, the CDR3 is TGTGCCAGCAGTGGCGGACAAGGCTACAATAGGGAGCTGTTTTTT. As protein: CASSGGQGYNRELFF.

The genes are TRBV6-1 and TRBJ1-4, with TRBD1 matching 11 bases. From germline, CDR1 is MNHNS and CDR2 SASEGT. This CDR3 is built from 15 residues. The J segment lost 6 bases and the V segment lost 1 base, leaving 1 base of the junction unmatched. CDR3 residues: CASSEGTGGYEKLFF. In nucleotides, the CDR3 is TGTGCCAGCAGTGAAGGGACAGGGGGCTATGAAAAACTGTTTTTT.

V is TRBV11-2 and J is TRBJ2-3; possible D gene TRBD2, 6 bases. V lost 3 bases and J lost 3, with 16 bases in between. Germline CDR1 SGHAT, CDR2 FQNNGV. CDR3 size: 16 residues. In nucleotides, the CDR3 is TGTGCCAGCAGCTTTACGGCGGGGCCGGGGACAGATACGCAGTATTTT. This codes for CASSFTAGPGTDTQYF.

V usage is TRBV13 and J usage is TRBJ1-1, with D possibly matching TRBD1 (6 bases). The CDR3 is 15 amino acids. The V gene lost 2 bases and the J gene lost 2 bases, with 12 bases spanning the gap. Per the germline V gene, CDR1 is PRHDT and CDR2 is FYEKMQ (reference sequence). CDR3 sequence reads: CASSLLWTENTEAFF. CDR3 DNA sequence: TGTGCCAGCAGCTTATTGTGGACAGAAAACACTGAAGCTTTCTTT.

This clone was observed a handful of times. The rearrangement joins TRBV6-6 to TRBJ1-2, with TRBD1 matching over 7 bases. From germline, CDR1 is MNHNY and CDR2 SVGAGI (reference sequence). V lost 5 bases, J lost 4 bases, and 7 bases stayed unmatched. This CDR3 is built from 14 residues. This CDR3 is CASSRQGPSYGYTF. DNA for the CDR3: TGTGCCAGCAGTAGACAGGGACCAAGCTATGGCTACACCTTC.

The genes are TRBV30 and TRBJ1-5; perhaps TRBD1 as D (6 bases). The CDR3 contains 13 residues. Trimming took 0 bases from V and 11 from J, leaving 14 bases between them. Germline V gives CDR1 GTSNPN, CDR2 SVGIG (reference sequence). Written as DNA, the CDR3 is TGTGCCTGGAGTGTAACAGGGTGGGCGTCCCAGCATTTT. Amino acid sequence: CAWSVTGWASQHF.

This clone was seen a handful of times. The rearrangement joins TRBV29-1 to TRBJ2-7, with a weak D call TRBD2 (5 bases). Germline lookup yields CDR1 SQVTM and CDR2 ANQGSEA. This CDR3 contains 11 residues. V was trimmed by 7 bases and J by 3 bases, leaving 10 bases between them. CDR3 nucleotide sequence: TGCAGCGGCGTCGAGGGCTACGAGCAGTACTTC. Its protein is CSGVEGYEQYF.

This clone was counted between two and nine times. The V and J genes are TRBV2 and TRBJ1-2, with D perhaps matching TRBD1 (5 bases). This CDR3 spans 13 amino acids. From germline, CDR1 is SNHLY and CDR2 FYNNEI. Between the trimmed V and J ends, which lost 11 bases and 3 bases, there was a span of 16 bases. The CDR3 region is CAETGGGDYGYTF. DNA for the CDR3: TGTGCCGAGACCGGGGGGGGTGACTATGGCTACACCTTC.

This rearrangement joins TRBV6-1 to TRBJ2-1; 12 bases line up with TRBD2. The length of the CDR3 is 15 residues. The J segment lost 6 bases and the V segment lost 1 base, leaving 1 base of the junction unmatched. Germline CDR1 is MNHNS and CDR2 is SASEGT. The CDR3 loop reads CASSEELAGGNEQFF. CDR3 DNA: TGTGCCAGCAGTGAAGAACTAGCGGGGGGCAATGAGCAGTTCTTC.

The J gene is TRBJ1-1, the V gene TRBV29-1, with D perhaps matching TRBD1 (5 bases). The V end was cut by 4 bases, the J end by 5 bases, with 14 bases between. Germline V gene lookup returns CDR1 SQVTM and CDR2 ANQGSEA. This CDR3 region has 13 residues. The CDR3 bases are TGCAGCGTTGTGGGTCAGGGTGGAACTGAAGCTTTCTTT. Protein sequence: CSVVGQGGTEAFF.

The chain links TRBV6-6 to TRBJ2-3; 8 positions agree with TRBD2. This CDR3 region has 16 residues. Trimming removed 7 bases from V and 2 bases from J; junction bases left unmatched: 11. Germline V gene sequence: CDR1 MNHNY, CDR2 SVGAGI (reference sequence). The CDR3 loop is CASKTSRRGVTDTQYF. CDR3 DNA: TGTGCCAGCAAAACGTCTAGGCGGGGGGTCACAGATACGCAGTATTTT.

The gene calls are TRBV5-1 and TRBJ2-2; D call uncertain. Trimming pared 0 bases from V and 6 bases from J, leaving 9 bases between. This CDR3 comprises 14 residues. Germline V gene sequence: CDR1 SGHRS, CDR2 YFSETQ. The CDR3 DNA reads as TGCGCCAGCAGCTTGGACATGTCCCCCGGGGAGCTGTTTTTT. Translating gives CASSLDMSPGELFF.

This clone was recorded once. The V call is TRBV7-8, the J call TRBJ2-3, with TRBD2 matching over 10 bases. With V trimmed by 1 base and J by 6 bases, 10 bases remained unmatched. Germline V gene lookup returns CDR1 SGHVS and CDR2 FQNEAQ. CDR3 length: 17 residues. CDR3 in amino acids: CASSLEAAGGPRDTQYF. The CDR3 DNA reads TGTGCCAGCAGCTTAGAAGCAGCGGGGGGGCCCAGGGATACGCAGTATTTT. Full variable domain (missing parts from reference TRBV7-8 and TRBJ2-3): GAGVSQSPRYKVAKRGQDVALRCDPISGHVSLFWYQQALGQGPEFLTYFQNEAQLDKSGLPSDRFFAERPEGSVSTLKIQRTQQEDSAVYLCASSLEAAGGPRDTQYFGPGTRLTVL.

The chain joins TRBV5-8 to TRBJ2-7, with no clear D. The V and J ends lost 0 bases and 10 bases respectively, with 17 bases between them. The CDR3 extends over 14 amino acids. Germline V lookup: CDR1 SGHTS, CDR2 YDEGEE. The CDR3 protein is CASSLGLGSEQQYF. DNA of the CDR3: TGTGCCAGCAGCTTGGGCCTGGGATCCGAGCAACAGTACTTC.

This chain uses TRBV9 with TRBJ2-7; D assignment may be TRBD1 or TRBD2 (6 bases each). The V gene lost 4 bases and the J gene lost 3 bases, with 17 bases spanning the gap. Germline V lookup: CDR1 SGDLS, CDR2 YYNGEE. CDR3 length: 15 residues. CDR3 protein: CASSPGGGDFYEQYF. The DNA for the CDR3 is TGTGCCAGCAGCCCAGGAGGGGGTGACTTCTACGAGCAGTACTTC. The entire variable domain, with the rest obtained from reference TRBV9 and TRBJ2-7, is as follows: DSGVTQTPKHLITATGQRVTLRCSPRSGDLSVYWYQQSLDQGLQFLIQYYNGEERAKGNILERFSAQQFPDLHSELNLSSLELGDSALYFCASSPGGGDFYEQYFGPGTRLTVT.

This chain links TRBV5-4 with TRBJ2-2; possible D gene TRBD1, 5 bases. The CDR3 contains 16 residues. Germline V lookup: CDR1 SGHNT, CDR2 YYREEE (reference sequence). Trimming left V 0 bases short and J 0 bases short, with 9 bases between. This chain's CDR3 is CASSLVQGTNTGELFF. The CDR3 bases are TGTGCCAGCAGCTTGGTCCAGGGCACGAACACCGGGGAGCTGTTTTTT.

This clone was picked up a small number of times. This CDR3 reads CASSEGGQAYQPQHF. The CDR3 nucleotides are TGTGCCAGCAGTGAAGGGGGACAGGCTTATCAGCCCCAGCATTTT. The chain carries TRBV2 and TRBJ1-5; 8 positions agree with TRBD1. This CDR3 is built from 15 residues. Germline V gene lookup returns CDR1 SNHLY and CDR2 FYNNEI. The V segment lost 1 base and the J segment 5 bases; nucleotides outside the gene matches: 4.

The chain recombines TRBV27 with TRBJ1-4, with D perhaps matching TRBD1 (6 bases). The CDR3 contains 13 residues. The V and J ends lost 6 bases and 8 bases respectively, with 13 bases between them. Germline V gene sequence: CDR1 MNHEY, CDR2 SMNVEV (reference sequence). CDR3 sequence (DNA): TGTGCCAGCAGGAGGGGGGATACGGAAAAACTGTTTTTT. This encodes CASRRGDTEKLFF.

The chain couples TRBV6-5 to TRBJ1-2, with D hard to call. The CDR3 has 12 residues. From germline, CDR1 is MNHEY and CDR2 SVGAGI. V lost 4 bases and J 6 bases, leaving 9 bases between the germline ends. CDR3 in amino acids: CASSFPGNGYTF. CDR3 bases: TGTGCCAGCAGTTTCCCGGGGAATGGCTACACCTTC.

CDR3 DNA: TGTGCCTGGAGTGCCGGACGTGAAAAACTGTTTTTT. Protein product: CAWSAGREKLFF. V gene TRBV30 combines with J gene TRBJ1-4, with no clear D. From germline, CDR1 is GTSNPN and CDR2 SVGIG (reference sequence). V dropped 1 base and J dropped 7 bases, with 7 bases sitting between them. The CDR3 length is 12 residues.

CDR3 sequence: CASSPPGTVLSEAFF. The CDR3 DNA is TGTGCCAGCTCACCACCCGGGACAGTCTTATCCGAAGCTTTCTTT. The V call is TRBV18, the J call TRBJ1-1; 7 bases are shared with TRBD1. After removal of 0 bases from V and 8 bases from J, the junction contained 9 bases not matched to a gene. Germline V gene lookup returns CDR1 KGHSH and CDR2 LQKENI. The CDR3 has 15 amino acids.

This chain joins TRBV29-1 and TRBJ1-4; TRBD1 aligns across 7 bases. CDR1 SQVTM and CDR2 ANQGSEA come from the germline V gene. CDR3 length: 14 amino acids. With V trimmed by 3 bases and J by 13 bases, 14 bases remained unmatched. As DNA, the CDR3 is TGCAGCGTTGAGCGGGACAGTAGCTTCGGGGGACTGTTTTTT. This translates into CSVERDSSFGGLFF.

The chain combines TRBV18 with TRBJ1-1; possibly TRBD1 for D (6 bases). Deletions cut 3 bases from V and 0 bases from J, with 11 bases between. CDR3 length: 15 residues. Germline V gives CDR1 KGHSH, CDR2 LQKENI. CDR3 DNA: TGTGCCAGCTCACCGCCCGACAGGATGAACACTGAAGCTTTCTTT. It encodes CASSPPDRMNTEAFF.

This chain joins TRBV2 and TRBJ2-5; tentatively, D is TRBD2 (7 bases). The CDR3 extends over 14 amino acids. Between the trimmed V and J ends, which lost 5 bases and 5 bases, there was a span of 15 bases. In germline, CDR1 is SNHLY, CDR2 FYNNEI. This CDR3 reads CASSRRGGVETQYF. The CDR3 region has the DNA TGTGCCAGCAGTCGTCGAGGGGGGGTTGAGACCCAGTACTTC.

The rearrangement links TRBV5-1 to TRBJ1-6; the match to TRBD1 covers 9 bases. The J segment lost 8 bases and the V segment lost 3 bases, leaving 9 bases of the junction unmatched. The germline CDR1 and CDR2 sequences are SGHRS and YFSETQ. There are 16 residues in the CDR3. CDR3 in DNA: TGCGCCAGCAGCTGGACCACAGGGGGCGCCGATTCACCCCTCCACTTT. Translated, it gives CASSWTTGGADSPLHF.

The rearrangement joins TRBV5-1 to TRBJ1-1, with 10 bases that match TRBD1. With V trimmed by 5 bases and J by 6 bases, 13 bases remained unmatched. The CDR3 sequence is 16 residues long. Germline CDR1 is SGHRS and CDR2 is YFSETQ. The CDR3 nucleotides read TGCGCCAGCAGGGGACAGGGGCGTTTTAGATTTGCTGAAGCTTTCTTT. It yields the protein CASRGQGRFRFAEAFF.

The chain recombines TRBV7-2 with TRBJ1-5, with a possible D match to TRBD1 (6 bases). V was cut by 2 bases and J by 1 base, with 12 bases left in between. The CDR3 sequence is 16 residues long. Germline loops: CDR1 SGHTA, CDR2 FQGNSA. CDR3: CASSLMGGASNQPQHF. The CDR3 bases are TGTGCCAGCAGCTTAATGGGGGGCGCAAGCAATCAGCCCCAGCATTTT.

V is TRBV6-1 and J is TRBJ1-1; the D gene is possibly TRBD1 (5 bases). The ends were cut back, 10 bases at V and 10 bases at J, with 25 bases in the middle. The germline CDR1 and CDR2 sequences are MNHNS and SASEGT. The CDR3 is 14 residues long. The CDR3 loop is CAMGEGSLLDGAFF. CDR3 sequence (DNA): TGTGCCATGGGGGAGGGGTCGCTTCTGGACGGAGCTTTCTTT.

This rearrangement joins TRBV10-3 to TRBJ2-3; 10 positions agree with TRBD2. Germline V gives CDR1 ENHRY, CDR2 SYGVKD. The CDR3 loop spans 15 amino acids. Trimming at V came to 2 bases and at J to 3 bases, leaving 2 bases not matched to a gene. The CDR3 here is CAISEGLAETDTQYF. The CDR3 bases are TGTGCCATCAGTGAGGGACTAGCGGAGACAGATACGCAGTATTTT.

This clone was detected only a few times. The V gene is TRBV4-1, the J gene TRBJ1-2, with a possible D match to TRBD1 (5 bases). V dropped 1 base and J dropped 6 bases, with 18 bases sitting between them. CDR1 is MGHRA, CDR2 YSYEKL, per germline. The CDR3 extends over 16 amino acids. The CDR3 reads CASSQVILGHQDGYTF. The CDR3 DNA reads TGCGCCAGCAGCCAAGTTATATTAGGACACCAAGATGGCTACACCTTC.

The V gene is TRBV2, the J gene TRBJ2-1, with 12 bases matching TRBD1. The CDR3 covers 15 residues. From germline, CDR1 is SNHLY and CDR2 FYNNEI. Losses at the gene ends were 7 bases for V and 8 bases for J; bases not matched to a gene: 9. The CDR3 region has the DNA TGTGCCAGCAAACCGGGACAGGGGGCTTGGGATGAGCAGTTCTTC. Translated, it gives CASKPGQGAWDEQFF.